This entry is about one T cell receptor (beta chain). Its antigen is undetermined. These data come from a study of blood T cells in healthy people across ages. Study-level findings and limits: Unsorted PBMC material precluded a definitive naive versus antigen-experienced comparison.

Samples had at least 6 million PBMCs isolated from them. Combining a sample-barcoded 5' primer with a J-beta primer mix, a second PCR ran for about 7 to 11 cycles. TCRdb reanalysed the 5' RACE reads using MiXCR and keeps one entry per CDR3 protein. This sample carries about 830,000 distinct CDR3 sequences, 58% of them seen once, and the ten largest clones take approximately 21%. Unmatched junction bases numbered 9, after V lost 6 bases and J lost 4 bases. This CDR3 is 14 amino acids long. Germline loops: CDR1 DFQATT, CDR2 SNEGSKA (reference sequence). Specimen: blood. This sequence joins TRBV20-1 and TRBJ1-5; 7 nucleotides line up with TRBD1. The receptor was isolated from a man aged 25 to 40 in good health. CDR3 amino acids: CSAIEGAWNQPQHF. The CDR3 region has the DNA TGCAGTGCCATAGAGGGGGCTTGGAATCAGCCCCAGCATTTT.